A single T cell receptor (beta chain) is shown here with its context. No antigen is known for it. This record belongs to a study of cytomegalovirus exposure and HLA in healthy donors. Regarding the study as a whole: Rarity marked most TCR sequences, yet some public TCRs occurred in many donors. Using the classifier, cytomegalovirus status was reportedly diagnosed with high specificity and sensitivity. A few chains tied to CMV proved CMV antigen-specific in vitro.

Generated by immunoSEQ multiplex PCR, the TCRdb table keeps only in-frame clones and is missing some. The table records tens of thousands of clones, 85% to 90% of them present only once. Sequenced material: PBMCs. This clonotype was obtained from a woman aged 18-29 years in good health and CMV-seronegative.

The DNA for the CDR3 is TGCGCCAGCAGCCAAGAAGTAGGTTTGGGGACTAGCGGGACCGGGGAGCTGTTTTTT. Protein product: CASSQEVGLGTSGTGELFF. The rearrangement joins TRBV4-1 to TRBJ2-2; TRBD2 agrees at 12 bases. V lost 0 bases, J lost 5 bases, and 10 bases stayed unmatched. The germline CDR1 and CDR2 sequences are MGHRA and YSYEKL. The CDR3 sequence is 19 residues long.